The 7 T cell receptor beta chains in this list originate from one sample, sequenced in a study of T cell responses to AZD1222 COVID-19 vaccine. Sequenced by immunoSEQ multiplex PCR; TCRdb stores in-frame clones only, minus some. In the table there are about 97,000 clones, more than 70% of which are singletons. This specimen consisted of peripheral blood, obtained on day 0 of AZD1222 vaccination. Receptor source: an adult in good health.

V usage is TRBV7-2 and J usage is TRBJ1-4, with TRBD1 identical over 7 bases. Per germline, CDR1 SGHTA and CDR2 FQGNSA. The CDR3 loop spans 16 amino acids. The junction had 9 bases not matched to a gene; V was cut back by 3 bases and J by 5 bases. Here the CDR3 DNA reads TGTGCCAGCAGCTTCGGAGGACAGGCGAAAAATGAAAAACTGTTTTTT. Protein product: CASSFGGQAKNEKLFF.

V is TRBV9 and J is TRBJ1-3; 11 bases match TRBD1. The CDR3 extends over 15 amino acids. The V gene end was trimmed by 4 bases and the J gene end by 2 bases; junction bases not matched to a gene: 2. The V gene's germline CDR1 is SGDLS and CDR2 YYNGEE. CDR3 residues: CASSPGQGAGNTIYF. Here the CDR3 DNA reads TGTGCCAGCAGCCCGGGACAGGGGGCTGGAAACACCATATATTTT.

The genes are TRBV29-1 and TRBJ1-1; 8 bases line up with TRBD1. V was pared by 6 bases and J by 6 bases, with 12 bases of the junction left unmatched. Germline CDR1 and CDR2: SQVTM and ANQGSEA. The CDR3 is made up of 14 amino acids. This CDR3 reads CSVEGDRGVPEAFF. The CDR3 coding sequence is TGCAGCGTGGAGGGAGACAGGGGAGTCCCTGAAGCTTTCTTT.

The chain is built from TRBV3-1 (or the pseudogene TRBV3-2) and TRBJ1-2, with unresolved D. The CDR3 runs to 16 residues. Trimming removed 0 bases from V and 0 bases from J, with 11 bases in between. Germline CDR1 LGHDT, CDR2 YNNKEL (reference sequence). The CDR3 spells CASSQDLRSANYGYTF. The CDR3, as DNA: TGTGCCAGCAGCCAAGATCTCAGATCAGCTAACTATGGCTACACCTTC.

This clone was seen more than once but under ten times. This chain links TRBV7-8 with TRBJ1-5; weak D call: TRBD1 (5 bases). V lost 2 bases and J lost 6, with 17 bases in between. There are 16 residues in the CDR3. The germline CDR1 and CDR2 sequences are SGHVS and FQNEAQ. In DNA form, the CDR3 reads TGTGCCAGCAGCTTAAACCAGGGAAAGAGGAGTCAGCCCCAGCATTTT. It specifies CASSLNQGKRSQPQHF.

The chain uses TRBV3-1 (or the pseudogene TRBV3-2) and TRBJ2-3; the D gene is possibly TRBD1 (5 bases). Trimming took 5 bases from V and 2 from J, leaving 8 bases between them. The CDR3 runs 13 residues. From germline, CDR1 is LGHDT and CDR2 YNNKEL (reference sequence). The CDR3 loop is CASSARDTDTQYF. CDR3 sequence (DNA): TGTGCCAGCAGCGCCAGGGACACAGATACGCAGTATTTT.

The chain carries TRBV11-3 and TRBJ1-2; D might be TRBD1 (6 bases). With 2 bases removed from V and 0 bases from J, the gap between germline ends came to 7 bases. The CDR3 loop spans 14 amino acids. Germline V CDR1 and CDR2: SGHNT, YENEEA. As DNA, the CDR3 is TGTGCCAGCAGCTTAAGGGGGACTAACTATGGCTACACCTTC. Its protein is CASSLRGTNYGYTF.